The 10 T cell receptor beta chains listed next were all sequenced from one sample in a study of cytomegalovirus exposure and HLA in healthy donors. PCR amplification relied on 60 Vbeta primers (plus 13 Jbeta primers). Assay: immunoSEQ multiplex PCR; the TCRdb copy retains only in-frame clones and omits some. This sample yields roughly 200,000 clones, of which 80% to 90% are seen a single time; around 0.31% belongs to the top ten. Sequenced material: PBMCs. Receptor source: a woman younger than 45 in good health and CMV-seronegative.

The rearrangement joins TRBV18 to TRBJ2-1; 9 bases fit TRBD2. With 6 bases clipped from V and 5 bases from J, the junction kept 11 bases outside the gene matches. The germline gives CDR1 KGHSH, CDR2 LQKENI. There are 16 residues in the CDR3. CDR3: CASSPSLAGGNNEQFF. The DNA of the CDR3 is TGTGCCAGCTCCCCGTCCCTGGCGGGAGGGAACAATGAGCAGTTCTTC.

The V gene is TRBV11-3, the J gene TRBJ2-3; perhaps TRBD2 as D (5 bases). Germline-derived CDR1 and CDR2 are SGHNT and YENEEA. The CDR3 extends over 14 amino acids. With 1 base removed from V and 5 bases from J, the gap between germline ends came to 10 bases. CDR3 sequence (DNA): TGTGCCAGCAGCTTAGGAGGGATGGAAGATACGCAGTATTTT. It specifies CASSLGGMEDTQYF.

The J gene is TRBJ2-3, the V gene TRBV4-1, with 9 nucleotides matching TRBD2. V shed 2 bases, J shed 0 bases, and the junction held 6 bases outside the gene matches. The V gene's germline CDR1 is MGHRA and CDR2 YSYEKL. The CDR3 length is 17 residues. The CDR3 protein is CASSQRSTSGSTDTQYF. CDR3 DNA sequence: TGCGCCAGCAGCCAAAGATCGACTAGCGGTAGCACAGATACGCAGTATTTT.

The chain combines TRBV1 with TRBJ2-5; whether TRBD1, the table's D call, matches the DNA was not checked. TRBV1 is designated a pseudogene. The CDR3 length is 18 residues. CDR3 amino acids: CTSSLLTPPQGARETQYF. The CDR3 DNA reads TGCACCAGCAGCCTACTCACTCCCCCGCAGGGGGCTAGGGAGACCCAGTACTTC.

This chain uses TRBV23-1 with TRBJ2-5; no firm D call. TRBV23-1 is given ORF status, its function remaining uncertain. The CDR3 contains 14 residues. V dropped 6 bases and J dropped 1 base, with 12 bases sitting between them. The CDR3 is CASSPRQTQETQYF. As DNA, the CDR3 is TGCGCCAGCAGCCCGAGGCAAACCCAAGAGACCCAGTACTTC.

The CDR3 nucleotides are TGTGCCAGCAGTAAAGAAACAGGGGGCTTGGGGTCACCCCTCCACTTT. This encodes CASSKETGGLGSPLHF. This sequence joins TRBV2 and TRBJ1-6; TRBD1 matches at 9 bases. CDR3 length equals 16 residues. V lost 5 bases and J lost 10; bases outside the gene matches: 12. CDR1 and CDR2 (germline): SNHLY, FYNNEI. Filled out from reference TRBV2 and TRBJ1-6, the complete variable domain reads EPEVTQTPSHQVTQMGQEVILRCVPISNHLYFYWYRQILGQKVEFLVSFYNNEISEKSEIFDDQFSVERPDGSNFTLKIRSTKLEDSAMYFCASSKETGGLGSPLHFGNGTRLTVT.

The CDR3 loop reads CASSAPGQWETQYF. DNA of the CDR3: TGTGCCAGCAGTGCCCCGGGACAGTGGGAGACCCAGTACTTC. The chain carries TRBV28 and TRBJ2-5; 7 nucleotides align to TRBD1. The CDR3 contains 14 residues. Germline CDR1 MDHEN, CDR2 SYDVKM. J was trimmed by 5 bases and V by 5 bases; bases with no gene match: 8.

This sequence joins TRBV19 and TRBJ1-5; D gene unclear. The germline V and J ends were trimmed by 4 bases and 1 base, with 11 bases remaining between them. Germline V gene lookup returns CDR1 LNHDA and CDR2 SQIVND (reference sequence). The CDR3 has 15 amino acids. CDR3 nucleotides: TGTGCCAGTAGTACGGAGTCTTTGAGCAATCAGCCCCAGCATTTT. This gives the protein CASSTESLSNQPQHF.

This clone was found once. In nucleotides, the CDR3 is TGTGCCAGCAGTGAACGGCGCGGGTTTTCCTACAATGAGCAGTTCTTC. Translating gives CASSERRGFSYNEQFF. The chain uses TRBV25-1 and TRBJ2-1; weak D call: TRBD2 (5 bases). Germline assignment: CDR1 MGHDK and CDR2 SYGVNS. The length of the CDR3 is 16 residues. V was trimmed by 2 bases and J by 1 base, leaving 12 bases between them. Combining the CDR3 with reference TRBV25-1 and TRBJ2-1 gives the whole variable domain EADIYQTPRYLVIGTGKKITLECSQTMGHDKMYWYQQDPGMELHLIHYSYGVNSTEKGDLSSESTVSRIRTEHFPLTLESARPSHTSQYLCASSERRGFSYNEQFFGPGTRLTVL.

The chain employs TRBV27 and TRBJ1-1; D perhaps matches TRBD1 (5 bases). The germline V and J ends were trimmed by 8 bases and 3 bases, with 16 bases remaining between them. The CDR3 consists of 14 residues. Germline lookup yields CDR1 MNHEY and CDR2 SMNVEV (reference sequence). This CDR3 is CASALGRGDTEAFF. In nucleotides, the CDR3 is TGTGCCAGCGCCCTCGGGCGGGGGGACACTGAAGCTTTCTTT.